Listed here are 18 T cell receptor beta chains from one sample, sequenced in a study of CD8+ T cells in alopecia areata listed by TCRdb under 2018. Sample time point, as interpreted from the label and publication: around 29 days on oral tofacitinib. The label giving this sample's treatment or condition can be read as: oral pan-JAK inhibitor, 5-10 mg twice daily. The library was made by the immunoSEQ multiplex PCR assay. For TCR sequencing, RNA was extracted from every sample and reverse transcribed into cDNA to serve as template. Drawn from immuneACCESS, this table holds only the in-frame rearrangements with V and J called that TCRdb kept. Clones are partly lost; checked studies trace under half to an unresolved V gene and leave the rest unexplained. The sample contains some 220,000 clones, approximately 57% of them found a single time. In total, the top ten clones hold approximately 1.4% of the sample.

This sample comprised CD4+ T cells sorted from blood, obtained at week 4, from a patient treated with tofacitinib. These receptors all stem from a human donor with alopecia areata.

The chain couples TRBV30 to TRBJ2-7; D is undetermined. The CDR3 is made up of 13 amino acids. Germline assignment: CDR1 GTSNPN and CDR2 SVGIG (reference sequence). V was shortened by 2 bases and J by 0 bases, with 8 bases between the two germline ends. The CDR3 here is CAWSSQLSYEQYF. CDR3 DNA sequence: TGTGCCTGGAGTAGTCAACTCTCCTACGAGCAGTACTTC.

This clone was recorded once. The chain is built from TRBV30 and TRBJ2-5, with 8 bases matching TRBD2. The trim removed 2 bases at V and 6 bases at J, leaving 5 bases unmatched. The CDR3 is 13 amino acids. Germline CDR1 GTSNPN, CDR2 SVGIG (reference sequence). For the CDR3, the DNA is TGTGCCTGGAGTCACGGGGGGGGAAAGACCCAGTACTTC. It yields the protein CAWSHGGGKTQYF.

The chain carries TRBV29-1 and TRBJ1-2; D remains ambiguous. This CDR3 comprises 12 residues. The V and J ends lost 4 bases and 6 bases respectively, with 12 bases between them. Germline V CDR1 and CDR2: SQVTM, ANQGSEA. CDR3: CSVVLGIDGYTF. CDR3 DNA sequence: TGCAGCGTTGTATTAGGCATCGATGGCTACACCTTC.

This clone has more than one count but fewer than ten. The rearrangement uses TRBV19 and TRBJ2-6; 7 bases fit TRBD1. The junction had 9 bases not matched to a gene; V was cut back by 6 bases and J by 4 bases. This CDR3 has 16 amino acids. Germline CDR1 is LNHDA and CDR2 is SQIVND (reference sequence). The CDR3 here is CASRRQGSPGANVLTF. The CDR3, as DNA: TGTGCCAGTAGACGACAGGGAAGTCCCGGGGCCAACGTCCTGACTTTC.

This clone was seen a handful of times. This rearrangement joins TRBV29-1 to TRBJ1-3; D unresolved. V lost 6 bases and J 1 base, leaving 10 bases between the germline ends. The CDR3 is 13 residues long. CDR1 SQVTM and CDR2 ANQGSEA come from the germline V gene. The CDR3 DNA reads TGCAGCGTATCGACAAGTTCTGGAAACACCATATATTTT. Its protein product is CSVSTSSGNTIYF.

J is TRBJ1-6 and V is TRBV4-2; 8 nucleotides match TRBD1. Germline-derived CDR1 and CDR2 are LGHNA and YNFKEQ. V dropped 1 base and J dropped 7; count of bases not matched to a gene: 0. This CDR3 is 14 amino acids long. CDR3 bases: TGTGCCAGCAGCCAAGGGACAGGGAATTCACCCCTCCACTTT. Translated: CASSQGTGNSPLHF.

The chain employs TRBV30 and TRBJ2-5; D assignment may be TRBD1 or TRBD2 (5 bases each). The CDR3 is 15 residues long. Germline CDR1 GTSNPN, CDR2 SVGIG (reference sequence). Between the trimmed V and J ends, which lost 7 bases and 3 bases, there was a span of 21 bases. CDR3 amino acids: CASTRTGPEKETQYF. The CDR3 DNA follows: TGTGCCTCGACCCGGACGGGACCCGAAAAAGAGACCCAGTACTTC.

This clone came up a few times. V gene TRBV2 combines with J gene TRBJ2-2, with 13 bases fitting TRBD2. V gave up 4 bases and J gave up 1 base; unmatched junction bases: 0. This CDR3 is 16 amino acids long. CDR1 SNHLY and CDR2 FYNNEI come from the germline V gene. CDR3 coding DNA: TGTGCCAGCAGTGGGACTAGCGGGGGGAACACCGGGGAGCTGTTTTTT. Translating it yields CASSGTSGGNTGELFF.

The rearrangement links TRBV4-1 to TRBJ2-7; D is ambiguous. In germline, CDR1 is MGHRA, CDR2 YSYEKL. Trimming pared 3 bases from V and 5 bases from J, leaving 14 bases between. The CDR3 totals 14 residues. In nucleotides, the CDR3 is TGCGCCAGCAGCCAGGAACCTACAGCTAACGAGCAGTACTTC. This codes for CASSQEPTANEQYF.

This chain connects TRBV20-1 to TRBJ1-1; no definite D call. Germline-derived CDR1 and CDR2 are DFQATT and SNEGSKA (reference sequence). The CDR3 has 11 amino acids. Trimming pared 3 bases from V and 6 bases from J, leaving 8 bases between. The CDR3 bases are TGCAGTGCTAGTCCGGTTCCTGAAGCTTTCTTT. Protein: CSASPVPEAFF.

This clone was detected only a few times. The chain combines TRBV18 with TRBJ1-1; D unresolved. Germline lookup yields CDR1 KGHSH and CDR2 LQKENI. There are 11 residues in the CDR3. Trimming took 2 bases from V and 7 from J, leaving 5 bases between them. The CDR3 nucleotides are TGTGCCAGCTCACCAGGGAATGAAGCTTTCTTT. The encoded protein is CASSPGNEAFF.

This clone occurred a few times. The rearrangement uses TRBV10-3 and TRBJ1-5; D is undetermined. Between the trimmed V and J ends, which lost 6 bases and 1 base, there was a span of 10 bases. CDR3 length: 14 residues. The germline CDR1 and CDR2 sequences are ENHRY and SYGVKD. The CDR3 here is CAISLTNSNQPQHF. CDR3 nucleotide sequence: TGTGCCATCAGCTTGACAAACAGCAATCAGCCCCAGCATTTT.

Worth noting for this clone: In the same sample, other DNA sequences code for this CDR3. The V call is TRBV29-1, the J call TRBJ2-2, with D uncertain. Trimming took off 3 bases at V and 2 bases at J, with 4 bases between the two ends. The germline V gene encodes CDR1 SQVTM and CDR2 ANQGSEA. The CDR3 extends over 12 amino acids. CDR3 coding DNA: TGCAGCGTTGATAGAAACACCGGGGAGCTGTTTTTT. Translating gives CSVDRNTGELFF.

The chain links TRBV29-1 to TRBJ1-2, with no clear D. Germline V CDR1 and CDR2: SQVTM, ANQGSEA. V gave up 5 bases and J gave up 8 bases, with 15 bases separating them. The CDR3 covers 12 residues. CDR3: CSVLGIEEGYTF. For the CDR3, the DNA is TGCAGCGTTCTGGGGATAGAGGAAGGCTACACCTTC.

The chain joins TRBV29-1 to TRBJ2-1, with D maybe TRBD1 (6 bases). CDR3 length equals 16 residues. With 7 bases removed from V and 4 bases from J, the gap between germline ends came to 23 bases. CDR1 and CDR2 from the germline V gene are SQVTM and ANQGSEA. The CDR3 coding sequence is TGCAGCGCGACCTCTATACAGGGCCCGGGATACAATGAGCAGTTCTTC. It codes for CSATSIQGPGYNEQFF.

This clone was found a few times. The same CDR3 is also encoded by other DNA sequences in this sample. The rearrangement links TRBV29-1 to TRBJ1-1; D not resolved. The CDR3 has 13 residues. Germline CDR1 and CDR2: SQVTM and ANQGSEA. Trimming stripped 4 bases from V and 1 base from J, with 10 bases between. The CDR3 sequence: CSVVRMGNTEAFF. In nucleotides, the CDR3 is TGCAGCGTTGTCCGGATGGGGAACACTGAAGCTTTCTTT.

The rearrangement links TRBV5-1 to TRBJ1-1; no clear D gene. The V end was cut by 3 bases, the J end by 1 base, with 19 bases between. The CDR3 sequence is 17 residues long. Germline-derived CDR1 and CDR2 are SGHRS and YFSETQ. The CDR3 loop is CASSSIPQGPENTEAFF. The CDR3 region has the DNA TGCGCCAGCAGCTCGATTCCCCAAGGCCCGGAGAACACTGAAGCTTTCTTT.

This chain uses TRBV9 with TRBJ2-4; the D gene is possibly TRBD2 (5 bases). Trimming left V 3 bases short and J 1 base short, with 11 bases between. Germline CDR1 SGDLS, CDR2 YYNGEE. This CDR3 contains 15 residues. The CDR3 is CASSGGDIAKNIQYF. The CDR3 DNA reads TGTGCCAGCAGCGGGGGAGACATCGCCAAAAACATTCAGTACTTC. The entire variable domain, with the rest obtained from reference TRBV9 and TRBJ2-4, is as follows: DSGVTQTPKHLITATGQRVTLRCSPRSGDLSVYWYQQSLDQGLQFLIQYYNGEERAKGNILERFSAQQFPDLHSELNLSSLELGDSALYFCASSGGDIAKNIQYFGAGTRLSVL.